Shown below are 29 T cell receptor beta chains from a single sample sequenced in a study of early T cells in non-severe SARS-CoV-2 infection. One entry per CDR3 protein results from TCRdb running MiXCR on the 5' RACE reads. The sample includes 65,000 to 70,000 distinct CDR3 sequences, about 11% of them seen just once. Sequenced sample: whole blood. The source of these receptors is an adult who was a healthcare worker with PCR-confirmed SARS-CoV-2 infection or an uninfected control (not recorded which).

This clonotype turned up a few times. The chain employs TRBV7-6 and TRBJ2-2, with D unresolved. Trimming removed 5 bases from V and 0 bases from J, with 10 bases in between. Germline-derived CDR1 and CDR2 are SGHVS and FNYEAQ. The CDR3 contains 15 residues. The CDR3 spells CASSKSLANTGELFF. For the CDR3, the DNA is TGTGCCAGCAGCAAATCCCTAGCGAACACCGGGGAGCTGTTTTTT. Supplemented by reference TRBV7-6 and TRBJ2-2, the full variable domain reads GAGVSQSPRYKVTKRGQDVALRCDPISGHVSLYWYRQALGQGPEFLTYFNYEAQQDKSGLPNDRFSAERPEGSISTLTIQRTEQRDSAMYRCASSKSLANTGELFFGEGSRLTVL.

There are many counts of this clonotype. The chain's CDR3 is CASSPLRDQETQYF. The CDR3, as DNA: TGTGCCAGCTCACCGTTGAGGGATCAAGAGACCCAGTACTTC. V is TRBV18 and J is TRBJ2-5, with D perhaps TRBD2 (5 bases). V lost 3 bases, J lost 2 bases, and 10 bases lay in between. The V gene's germline CDR1 is KGHSH and CDR2 LQKENI. This CDR3 is 14 amino acids long.

This clonotype was found many times. The chain employs TRBV6-1 and TRBJ2-3; 9 bases line up with TRBD2. Trimming at V came to 0 bases and at J to 5 bases, leaving 6 bases not matched to a gene. The CDR3 length is 16 residues. Germline lookup yields CDR1 MNHNS and CDR2 SASEGT. CDR3 DNA: TGTGCCAGCAGTGAAGCGCGTGGCGGGGGGGGAGATACGCAGTATTTT. Translating gives CASSEARGGGGDTQYF.

The DNA for the CDR3 is TGTGCCAGCAGCCAGTACAGGGTCAGTGAGCAGTTCTTC. Translating gives CASSQYRVSEQFF. The gene calls are TRBV14 and TRBJ2-1, with D possibly being TRBD1 (6 bases). The germline V gene encodes CDR1 SGHDN and CDR2 FVKESK. The CDR3 is made up of 13 amino acids. V lost 3 bases to trimming and J lost 9 bases, with 12 bases between them.

This clonotype was seen repeatedly, ten times or more. This chain connects TRBV7-6 to TRBJ2-1; 13 bases map to TRBD2. The CDR3 has 17 amino acids. With V trimmed by 2 bases and J by 0 bases, 1 base remained unmatched. Germline CDR1 SGHVS, CDR2 FNYEAQ. CDR3 bases: TGTGCCAGCAGCTTAAGGACTAGCGGGAGCTCCTACAATGAGCAGTTCTTC. Encoded protein: CASSLRTSGSSYNEQFF.

There are a few counts of this clonotype. The V and J genes are TRBV21-1 and TRBJ2-7. TRBV21-1 is shown as a pseudogene. CDR3 size: 14 residues. Written as DNA, the CDR3 is TGTGCCAGCAGCAACGCCAGGTGGACCAACGAGCAGTACTTC. Translated: CASSNARWTNEQYF.

The chain joins TRBV15 to TRBJ2-5, with D hard to call. Trimming cost V 0 bases and J 3 bases, with 14 bases left between them. Germline V CDR1 and CDR2: LNHNV, YYDKDF (reference sequence). There are 16 residues in the CDR3. The CDR3 reads CATSRDSLTVEETQYF. For the CDR3, the DNA is TGTGCCACCAGCAGAGATTCCCTTACGGTGGAAGAGACCCAGTACTTC.

The V gene is TRBV2, the J gene TRBJ1-1; 7 bases match TRBD1. The V gene's germline CDR1 is SNHLY and CDR2 FYNNEI. V was pared by 5 bases and J by 3 bases, with 6 bases of the junction left unmatched. The CDR3 has 14 residues. Here the CDR3 reads CASSTGDPDTEAFF. The CDR3 DNA follows: TGTGCCAGCAGTACAGGGGATCCCGACACTGAAGCTTTCTTT.

This clonotype was recorded a few times. The rearrangement uses TRBV2 and TRBJ1-4; TRBD1 agrees at 9 bases. Germline CDR1 SNHLY, CDR2 FYNNEI. The CDR3 is made up of 16 amino acids. V shed 7 bases, J shed 8 bases, and the junction held 14 bases outside the gene matches. This CDR3 reads CASIYYPGTGKEKLFF. The CDR3 region has the DNA TGTGCCAGCATATACTACCCCGGGACAGGGAAGGAAAAACTGTTTTTT.

This clonotype was picked up many times. The V call is TRBV6-4, the J call TRBJ2-3; TRBD1 is a possible D gene (5 bases). The CDR3 sequence is 13 residues long. V shed 1 base and J shed 9 bases, with 11 bases lying between them. Germline V CDR1 and CDR2: MRHNA, SNTAGT. The CDR3 DNA reads as TGTGCCAGCAGTGACTTGAAGGGGCCCACGCAGTATTTT. Translating gives CASSDLKGPTQYF.

This clonotype was counted at least ten times. V gene TRBV4-2 combines with J gene TRBJ2-1, with TRBD2 identical over 9 bases. Losses at the gene ends were 4 bases for V and 5 bases for J; bases not matched to a gene: 6. The CDR3 length is 15 residues. Germline values: CDR1 LGHNA, CDR2 YNFKEQ. The CDR3 coding sequence is TGTGCCAGCAGCCTTCGACTAGCGGAGGACAATGAGCAGTTCTTC. Translation gives CASSLRLAEDNEQFF.

This clonotype was seen a few times. V usage is TRBV28 and J usage is TRBJ1-1, with TRBD1 as a possible D gene (5 bases). Trimming took 8 bases from V and 4 from J, leaving 17 bases between them. The CDR3 runs 14 residues. Germline loops: CDR1 MDHEN, CDR2 SYDVKM. The chain's CDR3 is CASARGPEGTEAFF. In DNA form, the CDR3 reads TGTGCCAGCGCCCGGGGCCCAGAAGGCACTGAAGCTTTCTTT.

The CDR3 is CASSPGYTDTQYF. CDR3 coding DNA: TGCGCCAGCAGCCCGGGGTACACAGATACGCAGTATTTT. The gene calls are TRBV5-1 and TRBJ2-3; D may be TRBD2 (5 bases). The CDR3 length is 13 residues. V was clipped by 4 bases and J by 2 bases, with 8 bases between them. Per germline, CDR1 SGHRS and CDR2 YFSETQ.

CDR3 protein: CSVVLAATYNEQYF. DNA for the CDR3: TGCAGCGTTGTGCTAGCGGCTACTTACAATGAGCAGTACTTC. J is TRBJ2-1 and V is TRBV29-1; 7 bases agree with TRBD2. The J call may be incorrect, as the DNA end agrees better with TRBJ2-7. Germline V gene sequence: CDR1 SQVTM, CDR2 ANQGSEA. This CDR3 has 14 residues.

This clonotype was picked up a small number of times. The genes are TRBV20-1 and TRBJ2-7, with D tentatively TRBD1 (6 bases). CDR1 is DFQATT and CDR2 is SNEGSKA in the germline V gene (reference sequence). V lost 5 bases to trimming and J lost 4 bases, with 27 bases between them. CDR3 size: 17 residues. The CDR3 DNA follows: TGCAGTGCTCCCTGGGGGCTAGCTTCGAAAGGATTTTACGAGCAGTACTTC. Protein: CSAPWGLASKGFYEQYF.

This clonotype was found a few times. The CDR3 DNA is TGTGCCAGCAGCGGTGGGGGACTGGATACGCAGTATTTT. Amino acids: CASSGGGLDTQYF. The genes are TRBV6-6 and TRBJ2-3; a possible D gene is TRBD2 (6 bases). Trimming took off 6 bases at V and 6 bases at J, with 13 bases between the two ends. The CDR3 length is 13 residues. Germline CDR1 reads MNHNY; CDR2 reads SVGAGI (reference sequence).

In its sample, this clonotype was seen a few times. This chain uses TRBV20-1 with TRBJ2-7; the D call may be TRBD1 or TRBD2 (5 bases each). V was cut by 3 bases and J by 2 bases, with 8 bases left in between. CDR1 is DFQATT, CDR2 SNEGSKA, per germline (reference sequence). There are 12 residues in the CDR3. The CDR3 loop reads CSARGPPYEQYF. The CDR3 nucleotides are TGCAGTGCTAGGGGACCTCCCTACGAGCAGTACTTC.

The chain joins TRBV28 to TRBJ2-7; 7 nucleotides agree with TRBD1. The CDR3 sequence is 14 residues long. From germline, CDR1 is MDHEN and CDR2 SYDVKM. V shed 5 bases, J shed 3 bases, and the junction held 7 bases outside the gene matches. Here the CDR3 DNA reads TGTGCCAGCAGTCCCGGGACAGTATACTACGAGCAGTACTTC. It encodes CASSPGTVYYEQYF. The full variable domain, in which reference TRBV28 and TRBJ2-7 provide the parts outside the CDR3, is DVKVTQSSRYLVKRTGEKVFLECVQDMDHENMFWYRQDPGLGLRLIYFSYDVKMKEKGDIPEGYSVSREKKERFSLILESASTNQTSMYLCASSPGTVYYEQYFGPGTRLTVT.

This clonotype was seen a handful of times. The rearrangement joins TRBV9 to TRBJ2-7; D is uncertain. V was cut by 0 bases and J by 3 bases, with 7 bases left in between. The CDR3 totals 13 residues. Germline values: CDR1 SGDLS, CDR2 YYNGEE. The CDR3, as DNA: TGTGCCAGCAGCGTAGGGCGTGACTACGAGCAGTACTTC. It specifies CASSVGRDYEQYF.

The J gene is TRBJ2-1, the V gene TRBV5-1; D gene uncertain. V was trimmed by 4 bases and J by 4 bases, leaving 12 bases between them. Germline CDR1 is SGHRS and CDR2 is YFSETQ. The CDR3 is made up of 14 amino acids. The CDR3 DNA follows: TGCGCCAGCAGCCCCCAGGACGATTACAATGAGCAGTTCTTC. Its translation is CASSPQDDYNEQFF.

This clonotype was seen many times. The CDR3 DNA follows: TGTGCCAGCAGCTTAAATGCTGACAATGAGCAGTTCTTC. Its protein is CASSLNADNEQFF. J is TRBJ2-1 and V is TRBV7-9; D remains unclear. The CDR3 contains 13 residues. Germline lookup yields CDR1 SEHNR and CDR2 FQNEAQ (reference sequence). Trimming removed 2 bases from V and 5 bases from J, with 7 bases in between.

This clonotype has just a few counts. The rearrangement joins TRBV28 to TRBJ2-7; 8 nucleotides match TRBD1. The CDR3 is 13 amino acids. V shed 7 bases, J shed 3 bases, and the junction held 5 bases outside the gene matches. Germline CDR1 is MDHEN and CDR2 is SYDVKM. The CDR3 protein is CASKDRALYEQYF. In DNA form, the CDR3 reads TGTGCCAGCAAGGACAGGGCCCTCTACGAGCAGTACTTC.

This clonotype has a count of ten or more. The rearrangement joins TRBV7-6 to TRBJ1-6; D remains unclear. V dropped 4 bases and J dropped 7 bases, with 8 bases sitting between them. In germline, CDR1 is SGHVS, CDR2 FNYEAQ. The CDR3 totals 13 residues. The CDR3 region has the DNA TGTGCCAGCAGCTCACTTTCAAATTCACCCCTCCACTTT. Translation gives CASSSLSNSPLHF.

This clonotype was counted ten times or more. CDR3 region: CASSRSSPGLAGLTDTQYF. In nucleotides, the CDR3 is TGTGCCAGCAGCCGGTCCTCTCCGGGACTAGCGGGCCTCACAGATACGCAGTATTTT. The chain uses TRBV6-6 and TRBJ2-3, with 12 bases identical to TRBD2. The J segment lost 2 bases and the V segment lost 6 bases, leaving 15 bases of the junction unmatched. Germline CDR1 reads MNHNY; CDR2 reads SVGAGI (reference sequence). The CDR3 has 19 amino acids.

This clonotype was seen at least ten times. The chain couples TRBV20-1 to TRBJ2-7, with 12 bases fitting TRBD2. Trimming removed 8 bases from V and 4 bases from J; junction bases left unmatched: 3. The germline V gene encodes CDR1 DFQATT and CDR2 SNEGSKA (reference sequence). The length of the CDR3 is 12 residues. The chain's CDR3 is CSSGTSGYEQYF. In nucleotides, the CDR3 is TGCAGTTCCGGGACTAGCGGGTACGAGCAGTACTTC.

This clonotype was recorded at least ten times. V usage is TRBV2 and J usage is TRBJ2-3; D gene unclear. The germline V and J ends were trimmed by 3 bases and 2 bases, with 6 bases remaining between them. The germline V gene encodes CDR1 SNHLY and CDR2 FYNNEI. The CDR3 length is 13 residues. Written as DNA, the CDR3 is TGTGCCAGCAGTGATAAAAACACAGATACGCAGTATTTT. Its protein is CASSDKNTDTQYF. The full variable domain, completed using reference TRBV2 and TRBJ2-3, is EPEVTQTPSHQVTQMGQEVILRCVPISNHLYFYWYRQILGQKVEFLVSFYNNEISEKSEIFDDQFSVERPDGSNFTLKIRSTKLEDSAMYFCASSDKNTDTQYFGPGTRLTVL.

The J gene is TRBJ1-2, the V gene TRBV28; 8 positions agree with TRBD1. The CDR3 spans 15 residues. Per germline, CDR1 MDHEN and CDR2 SYDVKM. Trimming cost V 4 bases and J 4 bases; bases outside gene matches: 8. The CDR3 nucleotides are TGTGCCAGCAGTTCCCCCGCTACAGGGGGCTATGGCTACACCTTC. It encodes CASSSPATGGYGYTF.

This clonotype appeared a few times. This sequence joins TRBV12-3 or TRBV12-4 and TRBJ1-2; tentatively, D is TRBD1 (5 bases). Trimming took off 1 base at V and 5 bases at J, with 14 bases between the two ends. This CDR3 is built from 15 residues. DNA of the CDR3: TGTGCCAGCAGTTTAGGCCCAGGGTCTCAGTATGGCTACACCTTC. Its translation is CASSLGPGSQYGYTF.

The V call is TRBV4-3, the J call TRBJ2-4; D call uncertain. Germline CDR1 LGHNA, CDR2 YSLEER. The CDR3 has 15 residues. Between the trimmed V and J ends, which lost 1 base and 8 bases, there was a span of 15 bases. The CDR3 region is CASSQGPPGPDIQYF. CDR3 nucleotide sequence: TGCGCCAGCAGCCAAGGGCCCCCAGGCCCGGACATTCAGTACTTC.